The sample holds one count of the clone carrying this T cell receptor beta chain. Its cognate antigen is unknown. CD4+ T cells that had been cultured provided DNA sequenced with the Oncomine TCR Beta short-read assay. The authors extracted genomic DNA from cultured CD4+ T cells. TCRdb reanalysed the PCR reads using MiXCR and keeps one entry per CDR3 protein. The table lists about 5,000 distinct CDR3 sequences, 35% to 60% of them singletons, with around 27% in the top ten. This record comes from a study of vaccination and CD4 T cells after COVID-19. Overall study context: Six male and four female convalescents took part, two of them Hispanic. Once diagnosed, patients had post-COVID samples drawn a median around 110 days later (range 35 to 161).

CDR1 SGHNT and CDR2 YYREEE come from the germline V gene (reference sequence). There are 15 residues in the CDR3. Trimming removed 4 bases from V and 6 bases from J; junction bases left unmatched: 9. As to treatment: approximately 11-day PBMC culture with coronavirus spike peptide pools or control peptides (ViraFEST assay). The rearrangement joins TRBV5-4 to TRBJ2-2; 7 positions agree with TRBD1. The specimen sequenced was CD4+ T cells from blood, cultured in vitro. The TCR comes from a human donor who had recovered from COVID-19. The CDR3 DNA is TGTGCCAGCAGCCGAGAGGGGGCGTGGGCCGGGGAGCTGTTTTTT. This encodes CASSREGAWAGELFF.